The 4 T cell receptor beta chains below all came from one sample that was sequenced in a study of human T cells and chemical hapten exposure. The time point here: patch test 1, 2 weeks after DPC sensitization. Treatment described: therapeutic diphenylcyclopropenone sensitization with weekly scalp DPC. TCRdb ran MiXCR on the RACE reads and lists one entry per CDR3 protein. The sample comprises 180,000 or so distinct CDR3 sequences, around 15% of which are singletons, and about 1.7% rests with the top ten. Sequences were derived from whole blood, sampled in connection with sensitization to the hapten diphenylcyclopropenone (DPC). Every receptor here comes from a woman in her thirties with alopecia areata. Some clones in this sample may be carry-over from other donors' samples.

The table lists this clonotype with many counts. V is TRBV6-6 and J is TRBJ1-1, with 8 bases matching TRBD1. There are 13 residues in the CDR3. CDR1 and CDR2 (germline): MNHNY, SVGAGI (reference sequence). With V trimmed by 5 bases and J by 10 bases, 9 bases remained unmatched. The CDR3 spells CASSMTGALGAFF. DNA of the CDR3: TGTGCCAGCAGTATGACAGGGGCCCTGGGAGCTTTCTTT.

This clonotype was picked up a small number of times. This rearrangement joins TRBV28 to TRBJ2-2; D is uncertain. The CDR3 has 13 amino acids. Germline assignment: CDR1 MDHEN and CDR2 SYDVKM. V was trimmed by 2 bases and J by 9 bases, leaving 10 bases between them. CDR3: CASSLPAARELFF. The CDR3 nucleotides are TGTGCCAGCAGTTTACCGGCGGCTCGGGAGCTGTTTTTT.

This chain joins TRBV4-1 and TRBJ2-7; TRBD1 matches at 10 bases. The ends lost 3 bases at V and 3 bases at J; junction bases unmatched: 20. CDR1 MGHRA and CDR2 YSYEKL come from the germline V gene. This CDR3 is 20 amino acids long. The CDR3 bases are TGCGCCAGCAGCCATGACATAGAGGGGACAGGGGCCGCACGGCTCTACGAGCAGTACTTC. Its translation is CASSHDIEGTGAARLYEQYF.

This clonotype was found a few times. An end of the junction does not agree with germline; a read error may underlie this. The chain uses TRBV20-1 and TRBJ2-7; tentatively, D is TRBD2 (6 bases). CDR3 size: 11 residues. Germline CDR1 is DFQATT and CDR2 is SNEGSKA (reference sequence). This CDR3 reads CSPSAIPEQYF. CDR3 coding DNA: TGCAGTCCTAGCGCAATTCCCGAGCAGTACTTC.